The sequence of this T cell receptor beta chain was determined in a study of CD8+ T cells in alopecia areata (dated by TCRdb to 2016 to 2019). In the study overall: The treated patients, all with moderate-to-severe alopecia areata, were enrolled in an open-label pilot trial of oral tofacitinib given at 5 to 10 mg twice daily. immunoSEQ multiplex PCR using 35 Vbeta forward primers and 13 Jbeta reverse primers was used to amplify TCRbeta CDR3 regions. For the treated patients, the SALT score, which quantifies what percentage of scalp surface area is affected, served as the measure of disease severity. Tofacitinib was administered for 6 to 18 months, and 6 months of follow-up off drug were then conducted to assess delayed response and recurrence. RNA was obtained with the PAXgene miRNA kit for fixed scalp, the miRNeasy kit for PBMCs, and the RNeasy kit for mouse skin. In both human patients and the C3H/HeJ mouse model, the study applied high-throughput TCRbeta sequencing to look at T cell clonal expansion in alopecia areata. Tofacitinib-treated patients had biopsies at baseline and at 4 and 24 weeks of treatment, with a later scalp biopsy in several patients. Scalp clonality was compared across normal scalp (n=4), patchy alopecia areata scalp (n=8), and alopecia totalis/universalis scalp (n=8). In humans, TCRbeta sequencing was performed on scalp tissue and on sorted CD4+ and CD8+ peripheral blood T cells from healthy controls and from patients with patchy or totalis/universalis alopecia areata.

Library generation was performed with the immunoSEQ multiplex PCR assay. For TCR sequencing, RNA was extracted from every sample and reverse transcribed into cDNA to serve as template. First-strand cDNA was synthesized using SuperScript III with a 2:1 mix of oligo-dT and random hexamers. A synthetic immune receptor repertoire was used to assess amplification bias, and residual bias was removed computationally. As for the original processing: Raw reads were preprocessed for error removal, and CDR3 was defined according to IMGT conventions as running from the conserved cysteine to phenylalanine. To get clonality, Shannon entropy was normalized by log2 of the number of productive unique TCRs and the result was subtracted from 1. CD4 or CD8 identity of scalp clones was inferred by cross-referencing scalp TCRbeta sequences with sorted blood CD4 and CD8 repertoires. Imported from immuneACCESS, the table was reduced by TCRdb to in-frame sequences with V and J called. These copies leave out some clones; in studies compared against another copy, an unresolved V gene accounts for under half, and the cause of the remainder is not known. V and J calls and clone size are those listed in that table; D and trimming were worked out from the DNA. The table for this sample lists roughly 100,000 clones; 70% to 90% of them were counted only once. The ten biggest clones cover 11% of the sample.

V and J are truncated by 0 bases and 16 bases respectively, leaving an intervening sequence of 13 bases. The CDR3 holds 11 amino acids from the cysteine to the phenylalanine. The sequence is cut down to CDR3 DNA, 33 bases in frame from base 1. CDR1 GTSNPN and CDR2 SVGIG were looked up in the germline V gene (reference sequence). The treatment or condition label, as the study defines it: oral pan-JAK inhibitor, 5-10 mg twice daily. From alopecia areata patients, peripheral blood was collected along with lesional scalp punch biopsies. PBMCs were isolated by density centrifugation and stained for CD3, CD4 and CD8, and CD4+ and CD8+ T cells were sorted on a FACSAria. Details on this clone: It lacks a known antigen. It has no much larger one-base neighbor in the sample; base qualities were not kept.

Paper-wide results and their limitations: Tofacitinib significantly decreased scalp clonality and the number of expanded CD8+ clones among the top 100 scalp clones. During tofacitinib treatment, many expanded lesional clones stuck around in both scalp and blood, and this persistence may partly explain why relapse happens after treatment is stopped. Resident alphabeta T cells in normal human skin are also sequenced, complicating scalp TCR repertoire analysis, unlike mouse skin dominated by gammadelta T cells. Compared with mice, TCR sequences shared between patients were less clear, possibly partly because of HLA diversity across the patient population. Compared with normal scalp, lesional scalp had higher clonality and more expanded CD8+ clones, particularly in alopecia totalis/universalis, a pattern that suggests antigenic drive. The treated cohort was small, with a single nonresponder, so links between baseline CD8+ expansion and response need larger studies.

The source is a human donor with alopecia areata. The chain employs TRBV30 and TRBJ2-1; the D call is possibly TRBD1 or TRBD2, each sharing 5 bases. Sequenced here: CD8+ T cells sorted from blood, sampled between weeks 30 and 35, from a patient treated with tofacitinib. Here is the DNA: TGTGCCTGGAGTGTTGGGACCCCTCCATTCTTC. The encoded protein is CAWSVGTPPFF.